A selection of T cell receptor beta chains follows, all from one sample in a study of Graves' ophthalmopathy and Graves' hyperthyroidism. Using its own MiXCR run on the multiplex PCR reads, TCRdb lists one record per CDR3 protein. The table lists about 170,000 distinct CDR3 sequences, less than 45% of them singletons. Sequenced input: peripheral blood. The receptor set was obtained from a woman aged 40-49 years with Graves' ophthalmopathy. Each CDR3 is given without its conserved first and last residue.

>TRBJ2-4|TRBV7-2
ASSPGTGRVDQY
>TRBJ2-7|TRBV6-1
ASSEWTSGGYYEQY
>TRBJ1-2|TRBV6-2/TRBV6-3
ASSYPGRLNGYT
>TRBJ1-6|TRBV12-3/TRBV12-4
ASSLPGSGNSPLH
>TRBJ2-7|TRBV4-2
ASSPGQGAYEQY
>TRBJ1-2|TRBV12-3/TRBV12-4
ASSARVVSRPYGYT
>TRBJ1-2|TRBV3-1
ASSQGYGTAYGYT
>TRBJ1-3|TRBV6-5
ASSYGRAGNTIY
>TRBJ1-2|TRBV10-3
AISEIIYGYT
>TRBJ2-7|TRBV5-1
ASSLGRISYEQY
>TRBJ2-7|TRBV14
ASSQEMVMGEQY
>TRBJ1-1|TRBV5-5
ASSLFLRVENTEAF
>TRBJ2-4|TRBV11-2
ASSLGQVIQY
>TRBJ2-7|TRBV4-1
ASSQDSGVTSYEQY
>TRBJ1-2|TRBV9
ASSSGQGHYGYT
>TRBJ2-7|TRBV6-1
ASSDSGTFAYEQY
>TRBJ1-6|TRBV6-1
ATRDGNSPLH
>TRBJ1-1|TRBV7-9
ASSPEGYTEAF
>TRBJ1-2|TRBV18
ASSPSLGGRDHGYT
>TRBJ2-4|TRBV11-1
ASSPAWENIQY
>TRBJ2-5|TRBV6-1
ASSRTQGVQETQY
>TRBJ2-2|TRBV12-3/TRBV12-4
ASSFVRGLSTGELF
>TRBJ1-2|TRBV29-1
SVEGLKDSRGRANYGYT
>TRBJ2-5|TRBV13
ASSWDREETQY